This T cell receptor (beta chain) was sequenced for a study of response to subunit inactivated influenza vaccine. The CDR3 runs 17 residues. Germline loops: CDR1 SQVTM, CDR2 ANQGSEA. Trimming removed 4 bases from V and 4 bases from J, with 23 bases in between. TCRdb redid the calling of the RT-PCR reads with MiXCR, one entry per CDR3 protein. The sample includes 530,000 or so distinct CDR3 sequences, 12% seen only once; the top ten take 10%. The source was PBMCs from blood, collected on the day of vaccination. This TCR was recovered from a man aged 50 to 60 who received an inactivated influenza vaccine. The J gene is TRBJ2-1, the V gene TRBV29-1; a possible D gene is TRBD1 (6 bases). The CDR3 sequence is CSVGLGERGMLYNEQFF. The CDR3, as DNA: TGCAGCGTTGGTTTAGGGGAGAGGGGGATGCTATACAATGAGCAGTTCTTC.